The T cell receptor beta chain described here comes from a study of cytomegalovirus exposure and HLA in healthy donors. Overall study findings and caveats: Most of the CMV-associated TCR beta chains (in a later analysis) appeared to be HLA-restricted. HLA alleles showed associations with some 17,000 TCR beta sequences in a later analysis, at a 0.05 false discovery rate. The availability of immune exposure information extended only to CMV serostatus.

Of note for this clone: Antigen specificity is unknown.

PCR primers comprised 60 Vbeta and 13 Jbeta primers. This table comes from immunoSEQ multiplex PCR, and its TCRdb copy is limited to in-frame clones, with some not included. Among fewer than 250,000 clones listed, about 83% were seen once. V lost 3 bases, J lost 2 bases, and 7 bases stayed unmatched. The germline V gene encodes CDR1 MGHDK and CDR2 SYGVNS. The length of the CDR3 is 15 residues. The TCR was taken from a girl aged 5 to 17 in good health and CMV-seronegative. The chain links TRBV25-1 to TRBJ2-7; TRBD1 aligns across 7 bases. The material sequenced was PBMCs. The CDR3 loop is CASSDPGTETYEQYF. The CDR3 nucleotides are TGTGCCAGCAGTGATCCCGGGACAGAGACCTACGAGCAGTACTTC.